The 6 T cell receptor beta chains below were found in one sample sequenced in a study of response to subunit inactivated influenza vaccine. In TCRdb, the RT-PCR reads were re-called with MiXCR into one record per CDR3 protein. Counted here are 590,000 or so distinct CDR3 sequences, roughly 15% occurring once; the ten biggest clones make up less than 8.5%. Sequenced material: PBMCs from blood, taken 14 to 15 days before vaccination. The receptors shown here come from a man over 45 who received an inactivated influenza vaccine.

In its sample, this clonotype ranks as medium-sized. V is TRBV7-2 and J is TRBJ2-7; 8 bases align to TRBD2. The CDR3 length is 15 residues. V lost 5 bases to trimming and J lost 2 bases; unmatched junction nucleotides: 8. CDR1 is SGHTA, CDR2 FQGNSA, per germline. The DNA of the CDR3 is TGTGCCAGCAGCCCCCTAACGGGGGGGACCTACGAGCAGTACTTC. This translates into CASSPLTGGTYEQYF.

The chain carries TRBV28 and TRBJ2-3; TRBD2 aligns across 9 bases. The germline CDR1 and CDR2 sequences are MDHEN and SYDVKM. CDR3 length equals 15 residues. Losses at the gene ends were 4 bases for V and 1 base for J; bases not matched to a gene: 3. CDR3: CASSSSSGGTDTQYF. CDR3 in DNA: TGTGCCAGCAGTTCATCTAGCGGGGGCACAGATACGCAGTATTTT.

The chain is built from TRBV7-8 and TRBJ1-6; D remains unclear. Germline V CDR1 and CDR2: SGHVS, FQNEAQ. V was trimmed by 7 bases and J by 0 bases, leaving 13 bases between them. CDR3 length equals 16 residues. The CDR3, as DNA: TGTGCCAGCACCGAGCTTTCGGGCTCCTATAATTCACCCCTCCACTTT. Translation gives CASTELSGSYNSPLHF.

The chain combines TRBV4-2 with TRBJ2-2; D gene ambiguous. The CDR3 has 17 amino acids. The germline V gene encodes CDR1 LGHNA and CDR2 YNFKEQ. V was clipped by 1 base and J by 0 bases, with 12 bases between them. CDR3 protein: CASSQGEGRANTGELFF. CDR3 coding DNA: TGTGCCAGCAGCCAAGGTGAAGGCAGAGCGAACACCGGGGAGCTGTTTTTT.

This clonotype came up a few times. V is TRBV10-3 and J is TRBJ1-5; the D is unclear. Germline values: CDR1 ENHRY, CDR2 SYGVKD. The V end was cut by 3 bases, the J end by 9 bases, with 15 bases between. The CDR3 sequence is 14 residues long. The CDR3 coding sequence is TGTGCCATCAGTGAAGAGAACGCTCGGGGGCCCCAGCATTTT. It specifies CAISEENARGPQHF.

This clonotype came up a few times. The chain joins TRBV7-2 to TRBJ2-7; D gene ambiguous. Germline V lookup: CDR1 SGHTA, CDR2 FQGNSA. V shed 4 bases and J shed 4 bases, with 8 bases lying between them. CDR3 length: 12 amino acids. The CDR3 loop is CASSSPDYEQYF. The CDR3 nucleotides are TGTGCCAGCAGCTCACCCGATTACGAGCAGTACTTC. Using reference TRBV7-2 and TRBJ2-7 for the parts outside the CDR3, the full variable domain is GAGVSQSPSNKVTEKGKDVELRCDPISGHTALYWYRQSLGQGLEFLIYFQGNSAPDKSGLPSDRFSAERTGGSVSTLTIQRTQQEDSAVYLCASSSPDYEQYFGPGTRLTVT.